The 6 T cell receptor beta chains in this list originate from one sample, sequenced in a study of control samples from healthy donors and cancer patients. The assay was immunoSEQ multiplex PCR, and TCRdb's table has in-frame clones only and misses some. The sample contains about 160,000 clones, 92% of which appear only once. The source material was blood. These receptors were taken from a woman in her twenties or thirties in good health.

This rearrangement joins TRBV7-8 to TRBJ2-3; D remains ambiguous. The CDR3 length is 13 residues. The V and J ends lost 7 bases and 0 bases respectively, with 8 bases between them. The germline V gene encodes CDR1 SGHVS and CDR2 FQNEAQ. CDR3 coding DNA: TGTGCCAGCAACTTGGGGAGCACAGATACGCAGTATTTT. Encoded protein: CASNLGSTDTQYF. The full variable domain, rest sourced from reference TRBV7-8 and TRBJ2-3, is GAGVSQSPRYKVAKRGQDVALRCDPISGHVSLFWYQQALGQGPEFLTYFQNEAQLDKSGLPSDRFFAERPEGSVSTLKIQRTQQEDSAVYLCASNLGSTDTQYFGPGTRLTVL.

V and J are TRBV30 and TRBJ2-3; D is undetermined. This CDR3 has 14 amino acids. Per the germline V gene, CDR1 is GTSNPN and CDR2 is SVGIG (reference sequence). Trimming shortened V by 8 bases and J by 0 bases, and 15 bases separated the two germline ends. This chain's CDR3 is CAGRTGLSTDTQYF. Written as DNA, the CDR3 is TGTGCCGGAAGGACCGGGCTAAGCACAGATACGCAGTATTTT. Complete variable domain (other parts from reference TRBV30 and TRBJ2-3): SQTIHQWPATLVQPVGSPLSLECTVEGTSNPNLYWYRQAAGRGLQLLFYSVGIGQISSEVPQNLSASRPQDRQFILSSKKLLLSDSGFYLCAGRTGLSTDTQYFGPGTRLTVL.

V gene TRBV24-1 combines with J gene TRBJ2-5, with TRBD2 as a possible D gene (5 bases). CDR3 length: 13 residues. The V gene lost 7 bases and the J gene lost 6 bases, with 14 bases spanning the gap. The V gene's germline CDR1 is KGHDR and CDR2 SFDVKD. CDR3 loop: CATSILAIQTQYF. The CDR3 bases are TGTGCCACCAGCATTCTAGCTATACAGACCCAGTACTTC.

The V call is TRBV18, the J call TRBJ2-2, with D unresolved. Per the germline V gene, CDR1 is KGHSH and CDR2 is LQKENI. Between the trimmed V and J ends, which lost 0 bases and 5 bases, there was a span of 1 base. The CDR3 consists of 12 residues. CDR3 in amino acids: CASSPPTGELFF. CDR3 in DNA: TGTGCCAGCTCACCACCAACCGGGGAGCTGTTTTTT.

Here the CDR3 DNA reads TGCAGTGGGTTTGAATACGAGCAGTACTTC. This translates into CSGFEYEQYF. V and J are TRBV20-1 and TRBJ2-7; no clear D gene. Germline CDR1 reads DFQATT; CDR2 reads SNEGSKA (reference sequence). Trimming stripped 7 bases from V and 4 bases from J, with 8 bases between. This CDR3 has 10 residues.

CDR3: CASSIVDGGIKTIYF. The CDR3 DNA follows: TGTGCCAGTAGTATAGTTGACGGAGGGATCAAGACCATATATTTT. V and J are TRBV19 and TRBJ1-3; D gene uncertain. Germline V gives CDR1 LNHDA, CDR2 SQIVND (reference sequence). The CDR3 sequence is 15 residues long. Between the trimmed V and J ends, which lost 1 base and 10 bases, there was a span of 17 bases.